The TCR beta chain described here comes from a study of OX40 agonist ivuxolimab in advanced cancers. Study-wide results and limits: At 0.1-3.0 mg/kg, partial responders had clonal expansion among the lowest observed.

Germline loops: CDR1 ENHRY, CDR2 SYGVKD. The length of the CDR3 is 14 residues. Trimming took 3 bases from V and 3 from J, leaving 11 bases between them. Details on this clone: Its antigen is unidentified.

Clones were read by immunoSEQ multiplex PCR, and TCRdb kept only the in-frame ones, dropping some. This table has about 20,000 clones, 83% appearing once. This rearrangement joins TRBV10-3 to TRBJ1-1, with a weak D call TRBD1 (6 bases). The sample here was CD4+ or CD8+ T cells sorted from blood, taken in a trial of the OX40 agonist ivuxolimab. This clonotype originated in an adult with an advanced solid tumor such as melanoma, head and neck, liver or kidney cancer. The CDR3 DNA follows: TGTGCCATCAGTGACCGGGGGCGGGACACTGAAGCTTTCTTT. This gives the protein CAISDRGRDTEAFF.